The rows below give T cell receptor beta chains drawn from one sample of a study of OX40 agonist ivuxolimab in advanced cancers. The data were produced by immunoSEQ multiplex PCR, yet TCRdb's version contains in-frame clones alone and is incomplete. The sample holds 25,000 to 35,000 clones, less than 85% seen once. The material sequenced was CD4+ or CD8+ T cells sorted from blood, taken in a trial of the OX40 agonist ivuxolimab. The receptors stem from an adult with an advanced solid tumor such as melanoma, head and neck, liver or kidney cancer. CDR3s include the opening cysteine and the closing phenylalanine or tryptophan.

TRBV7-2	TRBJ2-3	CASSLAGDGTDTQYF
TRBV6-1	TRBJ2-7	CASRKVGLAYEQYF
TRBV10-3	TRBJ1-5	CAIRSQGEGNQPQHF
TRBV25-1	TRBJ1-1	CAAGQGGDTEAFF
TRBV13	TRBJ1-1	CASSSNTEAFF
TRBV29-1	TRBJ2-2	CSVEVGKPRNTGELFF
TRBV7-2	TRBJ1-1	CASSTTELNTEAFF
TRBV6-5	TRBJ1-1	CASSSNTGVTEAFF
TRBV4-2	TRBJ2-7	CASSPGGGTGTYEQYF
TRBV9	TRBJ1-4	CASSVGQGLEKLFF
TRBV7-8	TRBJ2-3	CASSLGSTDTQYF
TRBV7-3	TRBJ2-1	CASSSHLAGGYNEQFF
TRBV10-3	TRBJ1-3	CAIRVSSGRQGENTIYF
TRBV6-5	TRBJ1-2	CASGVRVNYGYTF
TRBV2	TRBJ2-5	CASSETGDYKQETQYF
TRBV4-1	TRBJ2-1	CASSQVPPPSYNEQFF
TRBV28	TRBJ2-2	CASRLGLAENTGELFF
TRBV6-6	TRBJ1-2	CASSYDREMGYTF
TRBV6-1	TRBJ1-4	CASSEAWTVQNEKLFF
TRBV27	TRBJ2-5	CASSQTPTVAQYF
TRBV10-1	TRBJ2-3	CASSVSGMVADTQYF
TRBV5-6	TRBJ2-2	CASSPPVSGELFF
TRBV5-4	TRBJ2-2	CASSYTPGELFF
TRBV2	TRBJ1-5	CASSVGGNQPQHF
TRBV4-1	TRBJ2-1	CASSPLGGHEQFF
TRBV4-1	TRBJ1-4	CASSQAGAANEKLFF
TRBV28	TRBJ1-5	CASSLNRGLNQPQHF
TRBV11-3	TRBJ1-1	CASSLAGTTEAFF
TRBV7-9	TRBJ2-7	CASSRDSSYEQYF
TRBV7-2	TRBJ1-1	CASSLEEETGQGAGTEAFF
TRBV28	TRBJ2-1	CASSLVWLASNEQFF
TRBV7-9	TRBJ2-5	CASSIGWQETQYF
TRBV7-9	TRBJ1-2	CASNLVGGNYGYTF
TRBV4-1	TRBJ2-1	CASSQLGRTSVYNEQFF
TRBV29-1	TRBJ2-7	CSATQGAYEQYF
TRBV5-1	TRBJ1-3	CASSWTGPGNTIYF